This T cell receptor beta chain was found in a study of cytomegalovirus exposure and HLA in healthy donors. Only in-frame clones appear in the TCRdb table, and some are missing; sequencing was by immunoSEQ multiplex PCR. This table holds some 98,000 clones, roughly nine tenths found once. Study-wide results and caveats: Whilst most TCR sequences proved rare, a subset of public TCRs occurred across many donors. Some TCR beta chains (around 180 of them) were listed as cytomegalovirus-associated.

V shed 5 bases and J shed 6 bases, with 11 bases lying between them. Per the germline V gene, CDR1 is MDHEN and CDR2 is SYDVKM. The CDR3 is 12 residues long. About this clone itself: The antigen is undetermined.

The chain carries TRBV28 and TRBJ2-7, with D tentatively TRBD2 (6 bases). Sequenced sample: PBMCs. This receptor was taken from a woman aged 25-40 years in good health and CMV-seronegative. CDR3 in amino acids: CASSLTSSEQYF. CDR3 sequence (DNA): TGTGCCAGCAGTCTAACTAGCTCCGAGCAGTACTTC.